This T cell receptor beta chain came from a study of cytomegalovirus exposure and HLA in healthy donors. Overall study context: Drawn from HLA-typed donors, around 85 million unique TCRs were held in an early data release.

In the case of this clone: Its target is not known.

Study-level findings and limits: Further analysis, carried out later, found HLA-associated TCR beta chains more clonally expanded than equally common other chains. There was a cluster of highly shared sequence variants that was likely a sequencing artifact. In a later analysis, common viral pathogens appeared linked to several of the most significant clusters.

Germline CDR1 MGHRA, CDR2 YSYEKL. V shed 4 bases and J shed 3 bases, with 15 bases lying between them. This CDR3 is built from 15 residues. PCR involved 60 Vbeta and 13 Jbeta primers. TCRdb's copy holds only in-frame clones and misses some; the assay was immunoSEQ multiplex PCR. This sample has approximately 140,000 clones, with around 77% found just once. Sequenced input: PBMCs. V usage is TRBV4-1 and J usage is TRBJ1-1, with a weak D call TRBD1 (6 bases). The receptor was derived from a young man in good health and CMV-seronegative. The CDR3 reads CASSRRTGKDTEAFF. The DNA for the CDR3 is TGCGCCAGCAGCCGAAGAACAGGGAAGGACACTGAAGCTTTCTTT.